These 14 T cell receptor beta chains were all obtained from the same sample, sequenced in a study of T cell responses to AZD1222 COVID-19 vaccine. Sequenced by immunoSEQ multiplex PCR; TCRdb stores in-frame clones only, minus some. The data show roughly 150,000 clones, more than 85% seen once. The sequencing here drew on peripheral blood, taken on day 0 of AZD1222 vaccination. The receptors come from an adult in good health.

The V call is TRBV3-1 (or the pseudogene TRBV3-2), the J call TRBJ2-7, with D perhaps TRBD2 (6 bases). The CDR3 runs to 16 residues. Germline V gives CDR1 LGHDT, CDR2 YNNKEL (reference sequence). The V end lost 2 bases, the J end lost 5 bases, and 19 bases lay between the germline ends. The DNA of the CDR3 is TGTGCCAGCAGCCAACCACCAGCGGGCCTGGCTCACGAGCAGTACTTC. It specifies CASSQPPAGLAHEQYF.

The rearrangement links TRBV6-5 to TRBJ2-7; weak D call: TRBD1 (5 bases). The CDR3 runs 15 residues. V lost 2 bases to trimming and J lost 3 bases, with 14 bases between them. Looked up from germline, CDR1 is MNHEY and CDR2 is SVGAGI. CDR3 in amino acids: CASSYIGVSSYEQYF. The CDR3 nucleotides read TGTGCCAGCAGTTACATAGGGGTTAGTAGCTACGAGCAGTACTTC.

This chain uses TRBV28 with TRBJ2-2; D ambiguous. Trimming left V 4 bases short and J 6 bases short, with 6 bases between. The CDR3 extends over 12 amino acids. Germline V gives CDR1 MDHEN, CDR2 SYDVKM. The CDR3 region has the DNA TGTGCCAGCAGTTCCCCCCCCGGGGAGCTGTTTTTT. Translating gives CASSSPPGELFF. Based on the CDR3 plus reference TRBV28 and TRBJ2-2, the full variable domain is DVKVTQSSRYLVKRTGEKVFLECVQDMDHENMFWYRQDPGLGLRLIYFSYDVKMKEKGDIPEGYSVSREKKERFSLILESASTNQTSMYLCASSSPPGELFFGEGSRLTVL.

This chain connects TRBV3-1 (or the pseudogene TRBV3-2) to TRBJ1-4; 10 nucleotides line up with TRBD1. The CDR3 extends over 16 amino acids. Looked up from germline, CDR1 is LGHDT and CDR2 is YNNKEL (reference sequence). J gave up 14 bases and V 1 base, and 13 bases lay outside the gene matches. The CDR3 nucleotides read TGTGCCAGCAGCCAAGGGGGGACAGGGGAGAGGCTGAGGCTGTTTTTT. Translation: CASSQGGTGERLRLFF.

The chain employs TRBV30 and TRBJ1-3, with D possibly being TRBD1 (5 bases). This CDR3 is built from 14 residues. V was cut by 0 bases and J by 4 bases, with 10 bases left in between. Germline V lookup: CDR1 GTSNPN, CDR2 SVGIG (reference sequence). The CDR3 sequence: CAWSVVSGGNTIYF. CDR3 DNA: TGTGCCTGGAGTGTAGTCTCAGGGGGAAACACCATATATTTT. The full variable domain, with the rest looked up from reference TRBV30 and TRBJ1-3, is SQTIHQWPATLVQPVGSPLSLECTVEGTSNPNLYWYRQAAGRGLQLLFYSVGIGQISSEVPQNLSASRPQDRQFILSSKKLLLSDSGFYLCAWSVVSGGNTIYFGEGSWLTVV.

This sequence joins TRBV7-2 and TRBJ2-7; 8 nucleotides line up with TRBD2. Trimming at V came to 5 bases and at J to 4 bases, leaving 4 bases not matched to a gene. Germline assignment: CDR1 SGHTA and CDR2 FQGNSA. This CDR3 is 13 amino acids long. The CDR3 DNA follows: TGTGCCAGCAGCATCAGCGGGAGTTACGAGCAGTACTTC. This sequence encodes CASSISGSYEQYF.

The chain employs TRBV7-9 and TRBJ2-7; 8 bases match TRBD2. This CDR3 is built from 14 residues. Germline lookup yields CDR1 SEHNR and CDR2 FQNEAQ (reference sequence). Trimming removed 3 bases from V and 5 bases from J; junction bases left unmatched: 6. The CDR3 nucleotides are TGTGCCAGCAGCTTTGGCGGGAGGACGGACGAGCAGTACTTC. This gives the protein CASSFGGRTDEQYF.

The rearrangement joins TRBV7-9 to TRBJ1-5; a possible D gene is TRBD1 (6 bases). Germline V gene sequence: CDR1 SEHNR, CDR2 FQNEAQ (reference sequence). The CDR3 has 13 residues. Trimming cost V 7 bases and J 3 bases, with 10 bases left between them. The CDR3 bases are TGTGCCAGCAACACAGGGAACAATCAGCCCCAGCATTTT. The encoded protein is CASNTGNNQPQHF.

V is TRBV7-3 and J is TRBJ2-7; TRBD1 matches at 8 bases. V shed 5 bases, J shed 6 bases, and the junction held 6 bases outside the gene matches. In germline, CDR1 is SGHTA, CDR2 FQGTGA. This CDR3 region has 13 residues. CDR3 DNA: TGTGCCAGCAGCCCCTCCGGGACAGGCGAGCAGTACTTC. This encodes CASSPSGTGEQYF.

The chain is built from TRBV5-1 and TRBJ1-3; 7 nucleotides line up with TRBD1. V lost 3 bases and J lost 0; bases outside the gene matches: 6. This CDR3 has 16 amino acids. Per germline, CDR1 SGHRS and CDR2 YFSETQ. The CDR3 loop reads CASSWDRPSSGNTIYF. CDR3 coding DNA: TGCGCCAGCAGCTGGGACAGACCGAGCTCTGGAAACACCATATATTTT.

The chain couples TRBV9 to TRBJ1-5; no clear D gene. The germline V and J ends were trimmed by 4 bases and 2 bases, with 13 bases remaining between them. The CDR3 extends over 15 amino acids. From germline, CDR1 is SGDLS and CDR2 YYNGEE. CDR3 amino acids: CASSPGRQGNQPQHF. In nucleotides, the CDR3 is TGTGCCAGCAGCCCCGGCAGGCAAGGCAATCAGCCCCAGCATTTT.

The CDR3 is CASSYTPRDVYSNQPQHF. CDR3 coding DNA: TGTGCCAGCAGTTACACGCCCCGGGACGTATATAGCAATCAGCCCCAGCATTTT. The rearrangement links TRBV6-2 or TRBV6-3 to TRBJ1-5; D is possibly TRBD1 (5 bases). The germline V and J ends were trimmed by 2 bases and 0 bases, with 17 bases remaining between them. There are 18 residues in the CDR3. Germline CDR1 MNHEY, CDR2 SVGEGT.

In this sample, this clone turned up a few times. The chain combines TRBV28 with TRBJ2-7; 14 positions agree with TRBD2. This CDR3 is 17 amino acids long. V lost 2 bases, J lost 6 bases, and 9 bases stayed unmatched. Per germline, CDR1 MDHEN and CDR2 SYDVKM. CDR3 coding DNA: TGTGCCAGCAGTTTAAGGGGTGGACTAGCGGGAGGTTTCGAGCAGTACTTC. It codes for CASSLRGGLAGGFEQYF. Full variable domain (outside the CDR3, taken from reference TRBV28 and TRBJ2-7): DVKVTQSSRYLVKRTGEKVFLECVQDMDHENMFWYRQDPGLGLRLIYFSYDVKMKEKGDIPEGYSVSREKKERFSLILESASTNQTSMYLCASSLRGGLAGGFEQYFGPGTRLTVT.

The chain links TRBV5-1 to TRBJ2-3, with a possible D match to TRBD1 (7 bases). The CDR3 totals 14 residues. Trimming removed 4 bases at V and 6 bases at J, with 15 bases between. Germline V CDR1 and CDR2: SGHRS, YFSETQ. CDR3 in DNA: TGCGCCAGCAGCCTGGAGGGGGCTCGGGATACGCAGTATTTT. Protein: CASSLEGARDTQYF.